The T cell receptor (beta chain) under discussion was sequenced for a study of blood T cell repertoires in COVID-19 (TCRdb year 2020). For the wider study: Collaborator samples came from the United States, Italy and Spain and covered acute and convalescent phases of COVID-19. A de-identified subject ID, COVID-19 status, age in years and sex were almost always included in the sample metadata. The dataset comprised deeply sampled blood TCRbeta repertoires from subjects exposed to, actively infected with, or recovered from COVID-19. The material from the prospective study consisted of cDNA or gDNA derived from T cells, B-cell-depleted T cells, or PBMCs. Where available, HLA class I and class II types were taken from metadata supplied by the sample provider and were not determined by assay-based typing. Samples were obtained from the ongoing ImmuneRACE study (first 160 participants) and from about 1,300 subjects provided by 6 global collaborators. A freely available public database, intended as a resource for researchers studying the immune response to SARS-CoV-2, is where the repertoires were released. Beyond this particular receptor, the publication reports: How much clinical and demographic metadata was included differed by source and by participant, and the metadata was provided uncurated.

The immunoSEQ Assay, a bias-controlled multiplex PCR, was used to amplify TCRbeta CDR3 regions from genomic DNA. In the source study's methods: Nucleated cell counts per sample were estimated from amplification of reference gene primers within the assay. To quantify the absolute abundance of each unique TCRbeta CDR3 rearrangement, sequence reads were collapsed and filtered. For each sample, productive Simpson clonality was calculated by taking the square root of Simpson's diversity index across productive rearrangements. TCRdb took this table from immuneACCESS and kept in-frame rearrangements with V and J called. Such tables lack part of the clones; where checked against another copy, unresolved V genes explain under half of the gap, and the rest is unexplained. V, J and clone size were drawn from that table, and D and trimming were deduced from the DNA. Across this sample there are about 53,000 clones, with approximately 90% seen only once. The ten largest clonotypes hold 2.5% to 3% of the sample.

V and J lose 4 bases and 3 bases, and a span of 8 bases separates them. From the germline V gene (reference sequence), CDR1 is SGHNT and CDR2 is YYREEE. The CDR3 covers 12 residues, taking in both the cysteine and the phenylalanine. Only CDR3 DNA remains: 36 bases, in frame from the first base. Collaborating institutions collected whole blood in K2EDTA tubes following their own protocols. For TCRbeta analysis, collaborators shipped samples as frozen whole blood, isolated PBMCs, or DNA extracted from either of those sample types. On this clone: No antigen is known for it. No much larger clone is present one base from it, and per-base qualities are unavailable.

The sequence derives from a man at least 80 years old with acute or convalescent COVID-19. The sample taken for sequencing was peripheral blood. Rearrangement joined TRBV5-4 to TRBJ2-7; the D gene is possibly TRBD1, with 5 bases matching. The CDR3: CASSKQGYEQYF. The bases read TGTGCCAGCAGCAAGCAGGGCTACGAGCAGTACTTC.